Listed below are T cell receptor beta chains from one sample, sequenced in a study of shared clonotypes between healthy human individuals. TCRdb keeps only in-frame clones here, not all; method: immunoSEQ multiplex PCR. The repertoire holds millions of clones, 90% to 95% seen once, with more than 0.1% in the top ten. The specimen was naive CD4+ T cells sorted from blood. Receptors were obtained from a man younger than 35 in good health. The CDR3 runs from the conserved cysteine through the conserved F or W. D genes are given only for firm matches. Expanded clones are given a class, and other clones once, few, many or no size at all.

V gene: TRBV10-3
J gene: TRBJ2-7
D gene: TRBD1
clone size: NA
CDR3 DNA: TGTGCCATCAGTGAGTCGGAACAGGGGACCAACTACGAGCAGTACTTC
CDR3 protein: CAISESEQGTNYEQYF

V gene: TRBV25-1
J gene: TRBJ2-7
D gene: TRBD2
clone size: NA
CDR3 DNA: TGTGCCAGCAGTGAATCAGCGGGGGAGATTGCCTACGAGCAGTACTTC
CDR3 protein: CASSESAGEIAYEQYF

V gene: TRBV7-2
J gene: TRBJ2-3
D gene: TRBD1
clone size: NA
CDR3 DNA: TGTGCCAGCAGCTGGCTGGGACAGGGGAGCACAGATACGCAGTATTTT
CDR3 protein: CASSWLGQGSTDTQYF

V gene: TRBV5-4
J gene: TRBJ2-1
D gene: TRBD2
clone size: NA
CDR3 DNA: TGTGCCAGCAGCGTCGGGACTAGCGGTTACAATGAGCAGTTCTTC
CDR3 protein: CASSVGTSGYNEQFF

V gene: TRBV5-1
J gene: TRBJ2-2
D gene: NA
clone size: NA
CDR3 DNA: TGCGCCAGCAGCTCCTTCTTACTAGCCTCCGGGGAGCTGTTTTTT
CDR3 protein: CASSSFLLASGELFF

V gene: TRBV5-1
J gene: TRBJ2-2
D gene: NA
clone size: NA
CDR3 DNA: TGCGCCAGCAGCTTAAGCGGGACAGGAAACACCGGGGAGCTGTTTTTT
CDR3 protein: CASSLSGTGNTGELFF

V gene: TRBV9
J gene: TRBJ2-7
D gene: TRBD2
clone size: NA
CDR3 DNA: TGTGCCAGCAGCGTAGCCTTCGGCGGGAGTCCCTACGAGCAGTACTTC
CDR3 protein: CASSVAFGGSPYEQYF

V gene: TRBV5-4
J gene: TRBJ1-2
D gene: NA
clone size: NA
CDR3 DNA: TGTGCCAGCAGTCCAGGTTATAACTATGGCTACACCTTC
CDR3 protein: CASSPGYNYGYTF

V gene: TRBV10-3
J gene: TRBJ1-1
D gene: TRBD1
clone size: NA
CDR3 DNA: TGTGCCGTACAGGGGGCCGAGAACACTGAAGCTTTCTTT
CDR3 protein: CAVQGAENTEAFF

V gene: TRBV6-5
J gene: TRBJ1-5
D gene: NA
clone size: NA
CDR3 DNA: TGTGCCAGCAAGAAAGCAGGGAGCAATCAGCCCCAGCATTTT
CDR3 protein: CASKKAGSNQPQHF

V gene: TRBV7-2
J gene: TRBJ2-7
D gene: TRBD1
clone size: once
CDR3 DNA: TGTGCCAGCAGCTTAGGGACAGGGGGCAAGCAGTACTTC
CDR3 protein: CASSLGTGGKQYF